The clone carrying this T cell receptor beta chain was seen only a few times. The antigen remains undetermined. TCRdb called the reads again in MiXCR, with one record for every CDR3 protein. This table holds 360,000 or so distinct CDR3 sequences, just under 35% found once. The CDR3 totals 16 residues. CDR1 SEHNR and CDR2 FQNEAQ come from the germline V gene (reference sequence). With V trimmed by 5 bases and J by 8 bases, 12 bases remained unmatched. These data belong to a study of T cell repertoires in cytomegalovirus infection. Looking at the study overall: Based on public TCR beta signatures, there were indications of CMV infection and of a matching HLA type.

Findings and caveats of the study: Frequencies of public TCR beta families were cumulated, and this identified carriers of CMV plus the relevant HLA.

The input for sequencing was cultured PBMCs, taken from culture after CMV antigen stimulation. The chain recombines TRBV7-9 with TRBJ2-1, with TRBD2 identical over 10 bases. This receptor was taken from a human donor in good health (CMV status not recorded). Some clones in this sample may be carry-over from other donors' samples. DNA for the CDR3: TGTGCCAGCAGCCCGAAAGCGGGAGGGCCGCCCGATGAGCAGTTCTTC. Translated: CASSPKAGGPPDEQFF. Full variable domain (outside the CDR3, taken from reference TRBV7-9 and TRBJ2-1): DTGVSQNPRHKITKRGQNVTFRCDPISEHNRLYWYRQTLGQGPEFLTYFQNEAQLEKSRLLSDRFSAERPKGSFSTLEIQRTEQGDSAMYLCASSPKAGGPPDEQFFGPGTRLTVL.